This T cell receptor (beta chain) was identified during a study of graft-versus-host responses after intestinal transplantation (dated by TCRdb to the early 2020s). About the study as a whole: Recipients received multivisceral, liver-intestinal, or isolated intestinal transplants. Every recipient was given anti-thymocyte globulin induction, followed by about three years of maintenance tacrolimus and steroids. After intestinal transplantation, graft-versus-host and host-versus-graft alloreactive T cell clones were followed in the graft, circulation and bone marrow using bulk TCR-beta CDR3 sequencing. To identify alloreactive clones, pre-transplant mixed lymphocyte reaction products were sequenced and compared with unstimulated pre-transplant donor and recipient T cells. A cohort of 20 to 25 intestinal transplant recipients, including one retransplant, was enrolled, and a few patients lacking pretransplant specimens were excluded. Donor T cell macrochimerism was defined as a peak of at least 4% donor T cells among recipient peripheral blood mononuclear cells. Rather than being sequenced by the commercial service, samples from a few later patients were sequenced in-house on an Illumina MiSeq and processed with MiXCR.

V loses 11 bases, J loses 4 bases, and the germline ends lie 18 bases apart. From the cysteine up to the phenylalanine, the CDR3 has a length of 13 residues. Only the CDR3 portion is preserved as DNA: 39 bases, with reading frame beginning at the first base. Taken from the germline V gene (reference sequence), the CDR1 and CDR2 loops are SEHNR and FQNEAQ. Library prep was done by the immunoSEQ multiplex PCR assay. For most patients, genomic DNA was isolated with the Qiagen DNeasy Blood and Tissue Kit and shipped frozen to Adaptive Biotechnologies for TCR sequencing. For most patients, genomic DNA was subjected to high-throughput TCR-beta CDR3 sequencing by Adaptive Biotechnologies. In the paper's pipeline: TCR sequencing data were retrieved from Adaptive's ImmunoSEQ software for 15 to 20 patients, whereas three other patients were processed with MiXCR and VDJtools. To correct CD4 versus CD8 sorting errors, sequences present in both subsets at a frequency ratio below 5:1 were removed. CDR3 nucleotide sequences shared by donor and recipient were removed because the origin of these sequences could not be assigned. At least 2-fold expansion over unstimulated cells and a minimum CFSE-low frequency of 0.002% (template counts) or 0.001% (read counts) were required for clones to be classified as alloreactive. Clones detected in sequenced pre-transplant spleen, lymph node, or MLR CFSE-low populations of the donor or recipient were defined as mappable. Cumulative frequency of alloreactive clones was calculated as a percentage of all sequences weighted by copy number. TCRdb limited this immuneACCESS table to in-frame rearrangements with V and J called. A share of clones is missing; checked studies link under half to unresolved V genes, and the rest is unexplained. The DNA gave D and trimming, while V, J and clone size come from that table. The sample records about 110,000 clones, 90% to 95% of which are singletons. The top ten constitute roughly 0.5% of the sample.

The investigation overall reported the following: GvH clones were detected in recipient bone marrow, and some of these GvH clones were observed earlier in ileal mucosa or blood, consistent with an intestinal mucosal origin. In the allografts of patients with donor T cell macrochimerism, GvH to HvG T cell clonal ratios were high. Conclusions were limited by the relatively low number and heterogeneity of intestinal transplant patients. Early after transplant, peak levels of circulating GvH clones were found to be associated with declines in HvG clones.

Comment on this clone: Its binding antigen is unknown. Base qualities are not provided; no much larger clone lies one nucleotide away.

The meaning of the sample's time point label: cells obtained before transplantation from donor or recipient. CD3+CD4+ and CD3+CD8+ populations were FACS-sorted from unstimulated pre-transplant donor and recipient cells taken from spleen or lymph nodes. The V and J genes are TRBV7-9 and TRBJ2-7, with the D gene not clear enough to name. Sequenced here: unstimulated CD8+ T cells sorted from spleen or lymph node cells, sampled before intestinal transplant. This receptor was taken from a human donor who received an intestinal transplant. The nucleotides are TGTGCCGGTATGGACGGCCTTTTTTACGAGCAGTACTTC. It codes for CAGMDGLFYEQYF.